What follows is one T cell receptor (beta chain) and its context. The data originate from a study of cytomegalovirus exposure and HLA in healthy donors. The PCR used 60 Vbeta and 13 Jbeta primers. TCRdb keeps only in-frame clones here, not all; method: immunoSEQ multiplex PCR. Here the sample spans around 150,000 clones, over 60% being singletons. Specimen: PBMCs. This TCR came from a man aged 35 to 55 in good health and CMV-seronegative.

The CDR3 here is CASSSRGGPGSIQYF. CDR3 DNA sequence: TGCGCCAGCAGTAGTCGCGGGGGTCCTGGAAGCATTCAGTACTTC. The chain is built from TRBV4-1 and TRBJ2-4; TRBD2 agrees at 7 bases. Germline CDR1 MGHRA, CDR2 YSYEKL. The V gene end was trimmed by 6 bases and the J gene end by 9 bases; junction bases not matched to a gene: 14. The CDR3 runs to 15 residues.